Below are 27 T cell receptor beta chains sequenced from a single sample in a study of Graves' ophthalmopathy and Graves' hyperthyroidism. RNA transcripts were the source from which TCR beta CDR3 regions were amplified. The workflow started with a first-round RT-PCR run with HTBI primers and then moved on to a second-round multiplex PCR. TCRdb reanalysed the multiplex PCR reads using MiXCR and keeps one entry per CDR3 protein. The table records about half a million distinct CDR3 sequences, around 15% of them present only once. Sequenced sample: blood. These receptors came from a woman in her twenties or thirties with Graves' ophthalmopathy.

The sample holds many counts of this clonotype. CDR3 nucleotide sequence: TGCGCCAGCAGCTCCCGGACAGGGTCCTACGAGCAGTACTTC. Amino acids: CASSSRTGSYEQYF. The chain employs TRBV5-1 and TRBJ2-7, with 8 bases fitting TRBD1. The CDR3 extends over 14 amino acids. Germline V gives CDR1 SGHRS, CDR2 YFSETQ. V was pared by 3 bases and J by 1 base, with 3 bases of the junction left unmatched.

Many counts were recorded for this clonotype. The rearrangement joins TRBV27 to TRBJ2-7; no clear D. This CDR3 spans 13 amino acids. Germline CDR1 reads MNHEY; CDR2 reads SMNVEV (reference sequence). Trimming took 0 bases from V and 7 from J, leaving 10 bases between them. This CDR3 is CASSLSLSGEQYF. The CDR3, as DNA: TGTGCCAGCAGTTTATCCCTCTCGGGTGAGCAGTACTTC.

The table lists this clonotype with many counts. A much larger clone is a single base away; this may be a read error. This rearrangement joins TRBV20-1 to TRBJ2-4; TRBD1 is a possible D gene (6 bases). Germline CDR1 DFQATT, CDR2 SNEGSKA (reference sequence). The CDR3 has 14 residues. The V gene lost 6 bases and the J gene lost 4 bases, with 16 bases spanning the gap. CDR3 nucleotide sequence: TGCAGTGCCCAGGGACAAGTGATGAAAAACATTCAGTACTTC. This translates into CSAQGQVMKNIQYF.

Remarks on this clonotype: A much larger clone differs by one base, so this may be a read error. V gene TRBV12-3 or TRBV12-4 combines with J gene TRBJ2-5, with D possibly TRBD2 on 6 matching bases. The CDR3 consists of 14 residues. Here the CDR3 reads CASSLAGEEKTKYF. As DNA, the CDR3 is TGTGCCAGCAGTTTAGCAGGGGAGGAAAAGACCAAGTACTTC.

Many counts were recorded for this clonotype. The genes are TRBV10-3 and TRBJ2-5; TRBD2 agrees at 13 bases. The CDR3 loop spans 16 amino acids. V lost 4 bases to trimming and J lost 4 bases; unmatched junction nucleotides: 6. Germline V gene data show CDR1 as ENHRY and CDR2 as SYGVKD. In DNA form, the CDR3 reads TGTGCCATCAGTGCCGGACTAGCGGGAGCGGCAGAGACCCAGTACTTC. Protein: CAISAGLAGAAETQYF.

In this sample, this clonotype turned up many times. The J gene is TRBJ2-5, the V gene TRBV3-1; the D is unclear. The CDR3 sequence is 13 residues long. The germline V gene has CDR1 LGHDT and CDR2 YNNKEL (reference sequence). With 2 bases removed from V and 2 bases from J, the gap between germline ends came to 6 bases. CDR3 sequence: CASSQSGQETQYF. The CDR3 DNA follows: TGTGCCAGCAGCCAATCAGGACAAGAGACCCAGTACTTC.

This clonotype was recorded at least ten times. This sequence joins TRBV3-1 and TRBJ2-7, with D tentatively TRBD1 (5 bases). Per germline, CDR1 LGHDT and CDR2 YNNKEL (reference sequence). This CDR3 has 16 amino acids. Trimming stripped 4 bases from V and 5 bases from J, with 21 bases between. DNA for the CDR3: TGTGCCAGCAGCCTTCGATCGACAGTAACCCCCCACGAGCAGTACTTC. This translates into CASSLRSTVTPHEQYF.

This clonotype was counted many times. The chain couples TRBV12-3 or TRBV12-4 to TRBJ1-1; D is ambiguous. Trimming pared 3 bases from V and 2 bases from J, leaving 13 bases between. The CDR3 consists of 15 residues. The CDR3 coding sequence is TGTGCCAGCAGTTTCCAGTCAAGCCATAACACTGAAGCTTTCTTT. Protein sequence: CASSFQSSHNTEAFF.

The CDR3 loop reads CASSPFPGAGGRYEQYF. In DNA form, the CDR3 reads TGTGCCAGCAGCCCATTCCCGGGGGCGGGTGGTCGGTACGAGCAGTACTTC. The chain links TRBV6-1 to TRBJ2-7; TRBD1 or TRBD2 may be the D gene (6 bases each). Germline CDR1 is MNHNS and CDR2 is SASEGT. The CDR3 is made up of 17 amino acids. V gave up 6 bases and J gave up 4 bases, with 25 bases separating them.

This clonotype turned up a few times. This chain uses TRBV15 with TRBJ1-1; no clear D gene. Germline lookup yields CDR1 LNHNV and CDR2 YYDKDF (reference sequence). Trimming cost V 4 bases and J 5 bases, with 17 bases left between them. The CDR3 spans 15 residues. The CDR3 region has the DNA TGTGCCACCAGCACCTGGAAAGCCCCGGGTACTGAAGCTTTCTTT. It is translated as CATSTWKAPGTEAFF.

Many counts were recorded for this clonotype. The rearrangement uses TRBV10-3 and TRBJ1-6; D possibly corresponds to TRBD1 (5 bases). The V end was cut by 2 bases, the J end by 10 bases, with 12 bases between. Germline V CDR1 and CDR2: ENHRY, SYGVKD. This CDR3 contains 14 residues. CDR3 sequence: CAISEGREGSPLHF. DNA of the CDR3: TGTGCCATCAGTGAGGGCAGGGAAGGATCACCCCTCCACTTT.

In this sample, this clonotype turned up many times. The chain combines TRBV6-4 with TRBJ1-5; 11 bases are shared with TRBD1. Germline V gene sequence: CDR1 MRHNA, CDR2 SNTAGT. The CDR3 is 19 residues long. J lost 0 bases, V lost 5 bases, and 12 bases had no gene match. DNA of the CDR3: TGTGCCAGCAGTCGACGTCGGGACAGGGGGAAAACTAGCAATCAGCCCCAGCATTTT. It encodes CASSRRRDRGKTSNQPQHF.

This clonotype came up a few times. The CDR3, as DNA: TGTGCCAGCAGTTTAGTAGCGGGGGGGTTGGAGACCCAGTACTTC. Amino acids: CASSLVAGGLETQYF. The rearrangement joins TRBV12-3 or TRBV12-4 to TRBJ2-5; 11 positions agree with TRBD2. V trimming: 1 base; J trimming: 5 bases; junction bases outside the gene matches: 3. The CDR3 runs 15 residues.

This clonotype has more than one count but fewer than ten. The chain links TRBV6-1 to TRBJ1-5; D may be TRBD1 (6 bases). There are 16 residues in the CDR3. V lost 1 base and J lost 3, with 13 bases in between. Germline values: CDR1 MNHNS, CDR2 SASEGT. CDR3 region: CASSEEGDRNNQPQHF. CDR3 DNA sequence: TGTGCCAGCAGTGAAGAGGGGGATAGGAACAATCAGCCCCAGCATTTT.

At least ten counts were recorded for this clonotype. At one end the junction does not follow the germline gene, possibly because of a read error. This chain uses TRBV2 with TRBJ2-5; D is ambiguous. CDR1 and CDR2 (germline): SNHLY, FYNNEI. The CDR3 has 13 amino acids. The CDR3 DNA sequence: TGTGCCAGCAGTGATTCACGGCCCCCCAATGATGGCTTC. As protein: CASSDSRPPNDGF.

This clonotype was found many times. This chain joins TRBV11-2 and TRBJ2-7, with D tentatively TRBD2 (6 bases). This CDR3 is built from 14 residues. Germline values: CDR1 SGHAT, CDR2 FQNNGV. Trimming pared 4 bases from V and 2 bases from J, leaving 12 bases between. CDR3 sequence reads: CASSWSRGAYEQYF. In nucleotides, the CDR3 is TGTGCCAGCAGCTGGTCGCGGGGTGCCTACGAGCAGTACTTC.

The CDR3 nucleotides are TGTGCCAGCAGTTACATGCGGAGCGGGACCCAGTACTTC. This translates into CASSYMRSGTQYF. J is TRBJ2-5 and V is TRBV6-5, with TRBD2 as a possible D gene (5 bases). V lost 2 bases and J lost 7, with 11 bases in between. The germline V gene has CDR1 MNHEY and CDR2 SVGAGI. This CDR3 is built from 13 residues.

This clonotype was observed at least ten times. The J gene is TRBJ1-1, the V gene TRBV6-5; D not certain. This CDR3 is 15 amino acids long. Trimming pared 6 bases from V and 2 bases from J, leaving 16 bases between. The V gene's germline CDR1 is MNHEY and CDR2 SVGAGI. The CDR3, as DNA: TGTGCCAGCAGCCTCCAAGTGATGCTTAACACTGAAGCTTTCTTT. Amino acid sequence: CASSLQVMLNTEAFF.

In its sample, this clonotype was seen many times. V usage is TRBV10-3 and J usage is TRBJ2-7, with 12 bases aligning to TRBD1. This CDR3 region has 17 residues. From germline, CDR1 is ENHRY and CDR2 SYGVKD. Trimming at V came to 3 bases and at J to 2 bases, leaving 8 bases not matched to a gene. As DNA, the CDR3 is TGTGCCATCAGTGAATGGGGACAGGGGGCGCTCCCCTACGAGCAGTACTTC. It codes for CAISEWGQGALPYEQYF.

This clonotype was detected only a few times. DNA of the CDR3: TGTGCCAGCAGCTCATCGGGACAGGGGGACACTGAAGCTTTCTTT. This encodes CASSSSGQGDTEAFF. This chain links TRBV7-9 with TRBJ1-1, with 11 positions matching TRBD1. Unmatched junction bases numbered 4, after V lost 4 bases and J lost 3 bases. Germline CDR1 is SEHNR and CDR2 is FQNEAQ (reference sequence). CDR3 length equals 15 residues.

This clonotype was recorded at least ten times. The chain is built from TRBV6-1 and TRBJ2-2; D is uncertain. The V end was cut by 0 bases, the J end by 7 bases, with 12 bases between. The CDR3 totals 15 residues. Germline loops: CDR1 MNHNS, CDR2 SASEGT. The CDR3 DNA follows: TGTGCCAGCAGTGAAGCCCAGGTGGAATTCGGGGAGCTGTTTTTT. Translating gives CASSEAQVEFGELFF.

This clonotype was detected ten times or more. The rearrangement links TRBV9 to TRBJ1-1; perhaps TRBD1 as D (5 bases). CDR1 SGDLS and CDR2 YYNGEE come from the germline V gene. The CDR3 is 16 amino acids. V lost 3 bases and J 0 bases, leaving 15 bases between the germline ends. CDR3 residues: CASSDSRTDMNTEAFF. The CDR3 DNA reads TGTGCCAGCAGCGACTCCCGGACGGACATGAACACTGAAGCTTTCTTT.

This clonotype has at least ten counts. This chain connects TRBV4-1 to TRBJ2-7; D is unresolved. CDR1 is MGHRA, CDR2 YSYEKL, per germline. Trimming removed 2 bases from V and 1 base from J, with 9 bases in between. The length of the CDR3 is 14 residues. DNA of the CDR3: TGCGCCAGCAGCCAATCGAGCCTATCCTACGAGCAGTACTTC. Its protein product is CASSQSSLSYEQYF.

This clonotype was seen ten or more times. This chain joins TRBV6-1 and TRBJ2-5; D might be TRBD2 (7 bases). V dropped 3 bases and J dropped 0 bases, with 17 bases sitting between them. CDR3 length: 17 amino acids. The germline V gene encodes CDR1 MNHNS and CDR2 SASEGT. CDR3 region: CASSEVPGGGYQETQYF. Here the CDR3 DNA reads TGTGCCAGCAGTGAGGTACCTGGCGGGGGCTACCAAGAGACCCAGTACTTC.

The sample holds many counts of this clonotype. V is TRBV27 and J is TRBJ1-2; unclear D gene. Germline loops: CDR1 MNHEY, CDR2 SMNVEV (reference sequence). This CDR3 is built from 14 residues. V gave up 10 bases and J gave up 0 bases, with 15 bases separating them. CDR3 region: CANRGAPSNYGYTF. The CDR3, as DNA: TGTGCCAATCGGGGTGCACCCTCTAACTATGGCTACACCTTC.

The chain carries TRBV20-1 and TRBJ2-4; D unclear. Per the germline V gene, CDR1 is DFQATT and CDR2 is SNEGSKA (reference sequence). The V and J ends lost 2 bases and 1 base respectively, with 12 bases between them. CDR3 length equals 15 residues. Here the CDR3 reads CSARSPPAAKNIQYF. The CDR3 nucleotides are TGCAGTGCTAGAAGTCCCCCCGCGGCCAAAAACATTCAGTACTTC.

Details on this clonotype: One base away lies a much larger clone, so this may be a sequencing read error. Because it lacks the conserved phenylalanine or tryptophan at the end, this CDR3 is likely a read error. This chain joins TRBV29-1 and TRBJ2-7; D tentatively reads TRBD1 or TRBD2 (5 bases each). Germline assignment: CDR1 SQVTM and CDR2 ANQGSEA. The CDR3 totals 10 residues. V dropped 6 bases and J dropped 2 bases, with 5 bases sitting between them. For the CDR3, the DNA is TGCAGCGTGGGGGCCTACGAGCAGTACTCC. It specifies CSVGAYEQYS.